The 21 T cell receptor beta chains in this list originate from one sample, sequenced in a study of blood T cell repertoires in COVID-19. Repertoires were generated with immunoSEQ multiplex PCR, while TCRdb's copy carries only in-frame clones and drops some. Among under 200,000 clones listed, less than 85% were seen once. Material for sequencing was peripheral blood. The source of these receptors is a woman aged 60-75 years with COVID-19, enrolled during active disease.

J is TRBJ2-7 and V is TRBV28; the match to TRBD2 covers 8 bases. The CDR3 totals 15 residues. The germline CDR1 and CDR2 sequences are MDHEN and SYDVKM. V dropped 5 bases and J dropped 10; count of bases not matched to a gene: 16. The CDR3 is CASSPPGISGSPQYF. The CDR3 nucleotides read TGTGCCAGCAGTCCCCCAGGGATAAGCGGGAGCCCCCAGTACTTC.

This clone turned up a few times. The chain uses TRBV3-1 (or the pseudogene TRBV3-2) and TRBJ1-2; TRBD1 matches at 10 bases. Trimming took 4 bases from V and 4 from J; bases not matched to a gene: 6. Germline loops: CDR1 LGHDT, CDR2 YNNKEL (reference sequence). This CDR3 is built from 15 residues. The CDR3, as DNA: TGTGCCAGCAGCCTGTCTGGGACAGGGGCCTATGGCTACACCTTC. Translating it yields CASSLSGTGAYGYTF.

V and J are TRBV5-1 and TRBJ2-1, with D unclear. In germline, CDR1 is SGHRS, CDR2 YFSETQ. Trimming pared 2 bases from V and 0 bases from J, leaving 9 bases between. This CDR3 has 15 residues. The CDR3 region is CASSFRTDSYNEQFF. The CDR3, as DNA: TGCGCCAGCAGCTTCAGAACAGACTCCTACAATGAGCAGTTCTTC. Filled out from reference TRBV5-1 and TRBJ2-1, the complete variable domain reads KAGVTQTPRYLIKTRGQQVTLSCSPISGHRSVSWYQQTPGQGLQFLFEYFSETQRNKGNFPGRFSGRQFSNSRSEMNVSTLELGDSALYLCASSFRTDSYNEQFFGPGTRLTVL.

The rearrangement uses TRBV29-1 and TRBJ2-1; perhaps TRBD2 as D (6 bases). This CDR3 has 15 residues. Germline values: CDR1 SQVTM, CDR2 ANQGSEA. Trimming removed 6 bases from V and 0 bases from J, with 15 bases in between. The CDR3, as DNA: TGCAGCGTCGCCGGGGGTGCATTCTCCTACAATGAGCAGTTCTTC. It specifies CSVAGGAFSYNEQFF.

This sequence joins TRBV5-6 and TRBJ1-5, with D unclear. Germline-derived CDR1 and CDR2 are SGHDT and YYEEEE. V was trimmed by 0 bases and J by 4 bases, leaving 5 bases between them. The CDR3 loop spans 13 amino acids. This CDR3 reads CASSLGRNQPQHF. CDR3 coding DNA: TGTGCCAGCAGCTTGGGCAGAAATCAGCCCCAGCATTTT. Full variable domain (outside the CDR3, taken from reference TRBV5-6 and TRBJ1-5): DAGVTQSPTHLIKTRGQQVTLRCSPKSGHDTVSWYQQALGQGPQFIFQYYEEEERQRGNFPDRFSGHQFPNYSSELNVNALLLGDSALYLCASSLGRNQPQHFGDGTRLSIL.

This chain uses TRBV25-1 with TRBJ1-3; D gene ambiguous. Germline V gene lookup returns CDR1 MGHDK and CDR2 SYGVNS. V gave up 4 bases and J gave up 0 bases, with 7 bases separating them. This CDR3 contains 14 residues. The CDR3: CASSGAISGNTIYF. CDR3 DNA: TGTGCCAGCAGTGGGGCGATCTCTGGAAACACCATATATTTT.

This clone was found a few times. The rearrangement joins TRBV5-1 to TRBJ2-1; D might be TRBD2 (6 bases). Germline-derived CDR1 and CDR2 are SGHRS and YFSETQ. The V end lost 3 bases, the J end lost 0 bases, and 19 bases lay between the germline ends. The CDR3 contains 18 residues. CDR3 region: CASSSLAWRGYSYNEQFF. Here the CDR3 DNA reads TGCGCCAGCAGCTCACTAGCTTGGCGGGGATACTCCTACAATGAGCAGTTCTTC. Full variable domain (remainder filled in from reference TRBV5-1 and TRBJ2-1): KAGVTQTPRYLIKTRGQQVTLSCSPISGHRSVSWYQQTPGQGLQFLFEYFSETQRNKGNFPGRFSGRQFSNSRSEMNVSTLELGDSALYLCASSSLAWRGYSYNEQFFGPGTRLTVL.

The chain carries TRBV18 and TRBJ1-5, with 7 nucleotides matching TRBD1. The ends lost 6 bases at V and 3 bases at J; junction bases unmatched: 11. Germline V gene sequence: CDR1 KGHSH, CDR2 LQKENI. The CDR3 spans 16 residues. The CDR3 region is CASSRTDRTYNQPQHF. The CDR3 nucleotides are TGTGCCAGCTCCCGGACGGACAGGACCTACAATCAGCCCCAGCATTTT.

This chain connects TRBV7-8 to TRBJ2-2; TRBD2 matches 15 bases. The CDR3 extends over 18 amino acids. V dropped 5 bases and J dropped 4; count of bases not matched to a gene: 8. The germline V gene encodes CDR1 SGHVS and CDR2 FQNEAQ. The CDR3 sequence is CASSLGLAGGPSTGELFF. CDR3 DNA sequence: TGTGCCAGCAGCCTTGGACTAGCGGGGGGGCCTAGCACCGGGGAGCTGTTTTTT.

This chain links TRBV7-9 with TRBJ2-1; D is ambiguous. This CDR3 region has 15 residues. Trimming pared 7 bases from V and 4 bases from J, leaving 17 bases between. Germline V gene data show CDR1 as SEHNR and CDR2 as FQNEAQ (reference sequence). The CDR3: CASTPMTENYNEQFF. The CDR3 DNA is TGTGCCAGCACCCCCATGACGGAGAATTACAATGAGCAGTTCTTC.

The chain is built from TRBV11-3 and TRBJ2-5; 8 nucleotides agree with TRBD2. The junction had 19 bases not matched to a gene; V was cut back by 5 bases and J by 2 bases. CDR1 and CDR2 from the germline V gene are SGHNT and YENEEA. The CDR3 is made up of 19 amino acids. CDR3 region: CASSRRRSGTRGNQETQYF. The CDR3 DNA follows: TGTGCCAGCAGCCGACGAAGGTCAGGGACTAGGGGAAATCAAGAGACCCAGTACTTC.

This chain joins TRBV6-4 and TRBJ2-2; D gene unclear. Deletions cut 0 bases from V and 5 bases from J, with 4 bases between. The CDR3 runs 13 residues. Germline lookup yields CDR1 MRHNA and CDR2 SNTAGT. The CDR3 DNA sequence: TGTGCCAGCAGTGACTCCAGAACCGGGGAGCTGTTTTTT. Protein product: CASSDSRTGELFF.

The gene calls are TRBV11-2 and TRBJ2-2, with D possibly matching TRBD1 (5 bases). Germline values: CDR1 SGHAT, CDR2 FQNNGV. The CDR3 is 15 residues long. Trimming cost V 3 bases and J 0 bases, with 8 bases left between them. CDR3 sequence reads: CASSFTGSNTGELFF. As DNA, the CDR3 is TGTGCCAGCAGCTTTACAGGATCGAACACCGGGGAGCTGTTTTTT.

This clone was counted only a few times. This sequence joins TRBV6-9 and TRBJ1-5; D is unresolved. Trimming left V 5 bases short and J 2 bases short, with 13 bases between. The CDR3 spans 15 residues. The germline V gene has CDR1 MNHGY and CDR2 SVAAGI. The CDR3 DNA sequence: TGTGCCAGCAGTCCCCGAATGCGTGGCAATCAGCCCCAGCATTTT. Its protein is CASSPRMRGNQPQHF.

This clone was picked up one time. The chain uses TRBV28 and TRBJ1-1; no clear D. Germline CDR1 MDHEN, CDR2 SYDVKM. Trimming took 1 base from V and 8 from J, leaving 17 bases between them. The CDR3 contains 15 residues. The CDR3 spells CASSLLLGVDKEAFF. The CDR3, as DNA: TGTGCCAGCAGTTTATTACTCGGGGTAGATAAGGAAGCTTTCTTT.

This rearrangement joins TRBV14 to TRBJ2-7, with TRBD1 identical over 9 bases. The CDR3 consists of 18 residues. V was pared by 2 bases and J by 4 bases, with 15 bases of the junction left unmatched. CDR1 is SGHDN and CDR2 is FVKESK in the germline V gene. The CDR3 region has the DNA TGTGCCAGCAGCCAAAAAACGGGACAGGGCACGTGGAGGTACGAGCAGTACTTC. This codes for CASSQKTGQGTWRYEQYF.

This clone was counted once. The chain employs TRBV28 and TRBJ2-7, with D unclear. Germline CDR1 MDHEN, CDR2 SYDVKM. This CDR3 has 15 residues. V was clipped by 3 bases and J by 1 base, with 13 bases between them. The chain's CDR3 is CASSFHAALSYEQYF. The DNA of the CDR3 is TGTGCCAGCAGTTTCCACGCAGCGTTATCCTACGAGCAGTACTTC.

J is TRBJ2-3 and V is TRBV9; tentatively, D is TRBD2 (5 bases). The CDR3 is 15 residues long. The germline V gene has CDR1 SGDLS and CDR2 YYNGEE. The V and J ends lost 0 bases and 2 bases respectively, with 10 bases between them. The CDR3 nucleotides read TGTGCCAGCAGCGTAGATCCCCGGGACACAGATACGCAGTATTTT. Its translation is CASSVDPRDTDTQYF.

The chain joins TRBV10-3 to TRBJ2-1; 15 bases are a match to TRBD2. This CDR3 region has 17 residues. Germline V gene data show CDR1 as ENHRY and CDR2 as SYGVKD. V lost 10 bases, J lost 1 base, and 8 bases stayed unmatched. This CDR3 reads CASQRTSGGDSYNEQFF. The CDR3 DNA reads as TGTGCCAGCCAACGGACTAGCGGGGGGGATTCCTACAATGAGCAGTTCTTC.

V gene TRBV15 combines with J gene TRBJ2-2, with D maybe TRBD2 (5 bases). The CDR3 sequence is 13 residues long. Deletions cut 1 base from V and 6 bases from J, with 6 bases between. Germline assignment: CDR1 LNHNV and CDR2 YYDKDF (reference sequence). CDR3 bases: TGTGCCACCAGCAGAGGCGGGTCCGGGGAGCTGTTTTTT. Amino acids: CATSRGGSGELFF.

The chain carries TRBV7-9 and TRBJ2-2; D may be TRBD2 (5 bases). The CDR3 has 13 amino acids. Trimming shortened V by 7 bases and J by 4 bases, and 10 bases separated the two germline ends. Germline assignment: CDR1 SEHNR and CDR2 FQNEAQ (reference sequence). CDR3 amino acids: CASTRGSTGELFF. Written as DNA, the CDR3 is TGTGCCAGCACACGAGGGAGCACCGGGGAGCTGTTTTTT.